This entry is about one T cell receptor beta chain. Its antigen is not known. The record originates from a study of B cell selection in AIRE deficiency. Findings and caveats of the study: Around 33% of healthy-donor shared Treg TCRbeta sequences appeared in patient Tconv cells.

Original data processing: Patients' Tregs yielded about 5.65x10^4 distinct TCRbeta sequences; donors' about 1x10^5. Here immunoSEQ multiplex PCR was the method, and the copy in TCRdb shows in-frame clones only, minus some. V, J and clone size were drawn from that table, and D and trimming were deduced from the DNA. The data contain some 21,000 clones, over 90% of them seen just once; the ten biggest clones take up 2%. Regulatory T cells were sorted as CD4+CD25hiCD127low/negative cells. J was trimmed by 6 bases and V by 5 bases; bases with no gene match: 14. The germline V gene has CDR1 SEHNR and CDR2 FQNEAQ (reference sequence). The CDR3 length is 17 residues.

V and J are TRBV7-9 and TRBJ2-1; 9 bases align to TRBD1. The clonotype comes from a human donor with AIRE deficiency. What was sequenced was Tregs sorted from PBMCs. As DNA, the CDR3 is TGTGCCAGCAGCCGTTACGGGGGACAGGGTCTAGGCAATGAGCAGTTCTTC. Translating it yields CASSRYGGQGLGNEQFF.